These 11 T cell receptor beta chains originate from one sample sequenced in a study of T cell repertoires in cytomegalovirus infection. Their antigens are not known. TCRdb fed the reads into MiXCR, producing one record per CDR3 protein. Of about 770,000 distinct CDR3 sequences listed, 25% to 35% are singletons. The sequenced sample was cultured CD8+ T cells from PBMCs, obtained from culture after CMV antigen stimulation. The receptor source for this set is a human donor in good health (CMV status not recorded). Some clones in this sample may be carry-over from other donors' samples.

This rearrangement joins TRBV5-6 to TRBJ1-5; D call uncertain. The CDR3 spans 14 residues. CDR1 is SGHDT, CDR2 YYEEEE, per germline. Trimming took off 3 bases at V and 2 bases at J, with 9 bases between the two ends. The CDR3 DNA reads TGTGCCAGCAGCTCCGTCAGCCGCAATCAGCCCCAGCATTTT. Protein sequence: CASSSVSRNQPQHF. The variable domain in full, completed from reference TRBV5-6 and TRBJ1-5, reads DAGVTQSPTHLIKTRGQQVTLRCSPKSGHDTVSWYQQALGQGPQFIFQYYEEEERQRGNFPDRFSGHQFPNYSSELNVNALLLGDSALYLCASSSVSRNQPQHFGDGTRLSIL.

This clonotype was seen a handful of times. The V and J genes are TRBV19 and TRBJ1-1; D uncertain. CDR3 length: 15 residues. CDR1 is LNHDA and CDR2 is SQIVND in the germline V gene (reference sequence). Trimming pared 4 bases from V and 1 base from J, leaving 13 bases between. CDR3 loop: CASSTSPMGNTEAFF. The CDR3 nucleotides are TGTGCCAGTAGTACCTCTCCGATGGGGAACACTGAAGCTTTCTTT.

In its sample, this clonotype was seen many times. This sequence joins TRBV12-3 or TRBV12-4 and TRBJ2-5, with D possibly being TRBD1 (6 bases). This CDR3 comprises 13 residues. The V and J ends lost 1 base and 3 bases respectively, with 6 bases between them. The CDR3 coding sequence is TGTGCCAGCAGTTTAGACAGGGAAGAGACCCAGTACTTC. It translates to CASSLDREETQYF.

Note on this clonotype: A read error may explain this, as a much larger clone is one base away. This chain uses TRBV24-1 with TRBJ2-3; perhaps TRBD2 as D (5 bases). Germline V lookup: CDR1 KGHDR, CDR2 SFDVKD. V was clipped by 11 bases and J by 1 base, with 6 bases between them. The CDR3 consists of 11 residues. CDR3 nucleotide sequence: TGTGCCAGGGGAGGCACAGATACGCAGTATTTT. Residues: CARGGTDTQYF.

This clonotype was observed at least ten times. V usage is TRBV19 and J usage is TRBJ2-3; D assignment may be TRBD1 or TRBD2 (8 bases each). The CDR3 totals 15 residues. Germline V CDR1 and CDR2: LNHDA, SQIVND (reference sequence). V gave up 9 bases and J gave up 3 bases, with 19 bases separating them. CDR3 DNA sequence: TGTGCCAGCGCGGGAGGACAGGGTCTAACAGATACGCAGTATTTT. As protein: CASAGGQGLTDTQYF.

At least ten counts were recorded for this clonotype. This chain links TRBV12-3 or TRBV12-4 with TRBJ2-7; 8 bases are a match to TRBD1. Germline trimming cut 6 bases from V and 2 bases from J; bases unmatched to any gene: 12. CDR3 length: 16 residues. The CDR3 spells CASSSNRGVVAYEQYF. For the CDR3, the DNA is TGTGCCAGCAGCTCCAACAGGGGGGTAGTGGCCTACGAGCAGTACTTC.

This clonotype was seen repeatedly, ten times or more. CDR3 region: CASSWGVGGPYEQYF. CDR3 nucleotides: TGTGCCAGCAGCTGGGGGGTGGGCGGGCCCTACGAGCAGTACTTC. This rearrangement joins TRBV7-2 to TRBJ2-7; D perhaps matches TRBD2 (6 bases). The length of the CDR3 is 15 residues. The germline CDR1 and CDR2 sequences are SGHTA and FQGNSA. V dropped 4 bases and J dropped 2 bases, with 15 bases sitting between them.

This clonotype was detected only a few times. The chain uses TRBV27 and TRBJ2-5, with 9 positions matching TRBD1. This CDR3 region has 16 residues. Germline V gene sequence: CDR1 MNHEY, CDR2 SMNVEV (reference sequence). With V trimmed by 5 bases and J by 5 bases, 12 bases remained unmatched. The CDR3 DNA reads TGTGCCAGCAGTACAACAGGGGGCCCCCCAAGCGAGACCCAGTACTTC. Its protein product is CASSTTGGPPSETQYF.

The chain recombines TRBV2 with TRBJ2-1, with D perhaps TRBD1 or TRBD2 (6 bases each). Germline lookup yields CDR1 SNHLY and CDR2 FYNNEI. V was shortened by 7 bases and J by 8 bases, with 18 bases between the two germline ends. The CDR3 contains 14 residues. The CDR3 sequence is CASKPGASFHEQFF. The CDR3 nucleotides read TGTGCCAGCAAACCGGGGGCCTCGTTCCATGAGCAGTTCTTC.

V gene TRBV12-3 or TRBV12-4 combines with J gene TRBJ1-5; a possible D gene is TRBD1 (6 bases). Trimming left V 6 bases short and J 5 bases short, with 14 bases between. This CDR3 has 14 residues. For the CDR3, the DNA is TGTGCCAGCAGACAGGGCTCCGCGGATCAGCCCCAGCATTTT. Its translation: CASRQGSADQPQHF.

This clonotype turned up a few times. The chain links TRBV6-6 to TRBJ2-7, with TRBD2 as a possible D gene (5 bases). The V gene's germline CDR1 is MNHNY and CDR2 SVGAGI (reference sequence). The CDR3 extends over 13 amino acids. The ends were cut back, 5 bases at V and 6 bases at J, with 14 bases in the middle. The CDR3 bases are TGTGCCAGCAGTGCGGGCCTCCTGGCCGAGCAGTACGTC. This encodes CASSAGLLAEQYV.